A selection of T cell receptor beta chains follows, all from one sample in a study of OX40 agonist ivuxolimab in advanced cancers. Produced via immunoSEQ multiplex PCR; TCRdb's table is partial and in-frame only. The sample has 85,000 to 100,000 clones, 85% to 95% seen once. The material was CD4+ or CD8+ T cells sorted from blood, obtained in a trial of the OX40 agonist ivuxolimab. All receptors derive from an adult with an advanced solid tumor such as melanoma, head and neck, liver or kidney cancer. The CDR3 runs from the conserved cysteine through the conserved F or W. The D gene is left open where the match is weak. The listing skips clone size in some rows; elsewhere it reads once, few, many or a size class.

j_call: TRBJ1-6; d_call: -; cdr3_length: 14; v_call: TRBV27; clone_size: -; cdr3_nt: TGTGCCAGCCACGCCTTCCAGGGAGGTTCACCCCTCCACTTT; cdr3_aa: CASHAFQGGSPLHF
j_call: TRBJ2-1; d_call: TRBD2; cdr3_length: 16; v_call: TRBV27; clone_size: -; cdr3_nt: TGTGCCAGCAGTTCCGGGACTAGCGGGAGAGGAGTAGAGCAGTTCTTC; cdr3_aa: CASSSGTSGRGVEQFF
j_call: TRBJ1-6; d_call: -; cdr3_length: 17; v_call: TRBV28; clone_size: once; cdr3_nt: TGTGCCAGCAGTTTATTCACAGGGAGCTCCTATAATTCACCCCTCCACTTT; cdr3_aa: CASSLFTGSSYNSPLHF
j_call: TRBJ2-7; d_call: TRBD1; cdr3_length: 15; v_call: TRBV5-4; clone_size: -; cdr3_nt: TGTGCCAGCGGTAGACCGGGACAGTCTTCCTACGAGCAGTACTTC; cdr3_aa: CASGRPGQSSYEQYF
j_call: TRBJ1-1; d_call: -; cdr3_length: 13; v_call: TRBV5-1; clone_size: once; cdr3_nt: TGCGCCAGCAGCTTTCAGGGATCCACTGAAGCTTTCTTT; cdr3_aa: CASSFQGSTEAFF
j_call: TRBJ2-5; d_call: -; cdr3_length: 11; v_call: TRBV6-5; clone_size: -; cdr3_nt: TGTGCCAGCAGTCTCCAAGAGACCCAGTACTTC; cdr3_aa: CASSLQETQYF
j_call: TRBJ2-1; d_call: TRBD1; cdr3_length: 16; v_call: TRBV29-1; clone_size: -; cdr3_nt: TGCAGCGTTCGGACAGGGGCCTCGAGCTCCTACAATGAGCAGTTCTTC; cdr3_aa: CSVRTGASSSYNEQFF
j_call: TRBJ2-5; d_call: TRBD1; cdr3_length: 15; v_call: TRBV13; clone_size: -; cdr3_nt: TGTGCCAGCAGCACACGGACAGGGGGCGCGGAGACCCAGTACTTC; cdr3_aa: CASSTRTGGAETQYF
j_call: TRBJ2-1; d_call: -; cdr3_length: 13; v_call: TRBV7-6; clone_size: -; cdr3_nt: TGTGCCAGCAGCTTCGGGGTATTGAATGAGCAGTTCTTC; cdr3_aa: CASSFGVLNEQFF
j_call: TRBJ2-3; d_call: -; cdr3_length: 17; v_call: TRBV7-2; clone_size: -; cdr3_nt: TGTGCCAGCAGCTCGCCCCAGGCGTGGTCTAGCACAGATACGCAGTATTTT; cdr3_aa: CASSSPQAWSSTDTQYF
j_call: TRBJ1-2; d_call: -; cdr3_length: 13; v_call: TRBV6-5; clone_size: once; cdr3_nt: TGTGCCAGCAGTTACTCGATATTGAGTAGCTACACCTTC; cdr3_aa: CASSYSILSSYTF
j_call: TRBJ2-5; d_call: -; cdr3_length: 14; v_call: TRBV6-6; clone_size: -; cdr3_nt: TGTGCCAGCAGTCCCGGCTGGGGTGGGGAGACCCAGTACTTC; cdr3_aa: CASSPGWGGETQYF
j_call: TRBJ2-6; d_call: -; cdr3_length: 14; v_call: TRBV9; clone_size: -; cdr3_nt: TGTGCCAGCAGCGTAGATGTTGGGGCCAACGTCCTGACTTTC; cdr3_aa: CASSVDVGANVLTF
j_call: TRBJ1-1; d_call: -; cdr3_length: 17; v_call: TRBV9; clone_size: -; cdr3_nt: TGTGCCAGCAGCTCACATTCAGGGTGGGCAGGGGAATCTGAAGCTTTCTTT; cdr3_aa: CASSSHSGWAGESEAFF
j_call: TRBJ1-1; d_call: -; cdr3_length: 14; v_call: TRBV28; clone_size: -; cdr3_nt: TGTGCCAGCAGTTTTATGGGGGGGAACACTGAAGCTTTCTTT; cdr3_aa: CASSFMGGNTEAFF
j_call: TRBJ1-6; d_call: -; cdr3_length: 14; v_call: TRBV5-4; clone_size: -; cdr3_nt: TGTGCCAGCAGCATCGGACAAGCCAATTCACCCCTCCACTTT; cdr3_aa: CASSIGQANSPLHF
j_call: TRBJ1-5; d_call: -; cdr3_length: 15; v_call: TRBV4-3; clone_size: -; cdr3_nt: TGCGCCAGCAGCCAAGATTGGCAGGGGAGTCAGCCCCAGCATTTT; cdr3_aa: CASSQDWQGSQPQHF
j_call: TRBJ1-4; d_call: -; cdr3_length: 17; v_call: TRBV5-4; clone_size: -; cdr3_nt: TGTGCCAGCAGCTTGGACGCTCGAGGGGCAACTAATGAAAAACTGTTTTTT; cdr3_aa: CASSLDARGATNEKLFF
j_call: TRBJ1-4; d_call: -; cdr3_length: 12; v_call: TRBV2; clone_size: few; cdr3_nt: TGTGCCAGCAGTGAACAGGACAGTAAAATGTTTTTT; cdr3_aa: CASSEQDSKMFF
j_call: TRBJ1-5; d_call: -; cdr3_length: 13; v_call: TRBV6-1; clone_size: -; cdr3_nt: TGTGCCAGCAGCCTCGAGACGCGGGGGCCCCAGCATTTT; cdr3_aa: CASSLETRGPQHF
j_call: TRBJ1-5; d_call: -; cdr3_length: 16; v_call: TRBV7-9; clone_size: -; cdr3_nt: TGTGCCAGCAGCTTCGGGGACACGGGGGATGCTCAGCCCCAGCATTTT; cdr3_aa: CASSFGDTGDAQPQHF
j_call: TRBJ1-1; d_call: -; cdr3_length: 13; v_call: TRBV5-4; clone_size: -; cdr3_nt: TGTGCCAGCAGCTTCGGGGTAGAAACTGAAGCTTTCTTT; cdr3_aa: CASSFGVETEAFF
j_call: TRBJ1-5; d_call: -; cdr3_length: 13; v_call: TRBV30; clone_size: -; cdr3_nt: TGTGCCTGGAGTGATAAGGGTGGTCAGCCCCAGCATTTT; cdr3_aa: CAWSDKGGQPQHF
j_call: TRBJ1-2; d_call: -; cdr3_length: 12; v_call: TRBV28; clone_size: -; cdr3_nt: TGTGCCAGCAGTTTGCCAGAGTATGGCTACACCTTC; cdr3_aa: CASSLPEYGYTF
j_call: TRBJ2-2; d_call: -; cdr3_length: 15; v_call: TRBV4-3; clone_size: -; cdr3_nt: TGCGCCAGCAGCCTCATACTGGCAGGCACCGGGGAGCTGTTTTTT; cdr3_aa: CASSLILAGTGELFF
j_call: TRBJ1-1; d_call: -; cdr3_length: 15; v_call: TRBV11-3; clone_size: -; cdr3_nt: TGTGCCAGCAGCTTAGAGATGGGGCGGAACACTGAAGCTTTCTTT; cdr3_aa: CASSLEMGRNTEAFF
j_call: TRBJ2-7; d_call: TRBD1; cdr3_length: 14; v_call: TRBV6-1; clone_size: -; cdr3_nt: TGTGCCAGCAGTGCACTGGGACAGTCCTACGAGCAGTACTTC; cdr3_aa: CASSALGQSYEQYF
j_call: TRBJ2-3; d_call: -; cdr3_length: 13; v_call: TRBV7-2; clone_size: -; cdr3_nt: TGTGCCAGCAGCTCTACCGGGGGACTGCTGCAGTATTTT; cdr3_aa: CASSSTGGLLQYF
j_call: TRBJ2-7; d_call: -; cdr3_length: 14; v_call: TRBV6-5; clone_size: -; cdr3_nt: TGTGCCAGCAGTAAAATCGACTATACCTACGAGCAGTACTTC; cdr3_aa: CASSKIDYTYEQYF
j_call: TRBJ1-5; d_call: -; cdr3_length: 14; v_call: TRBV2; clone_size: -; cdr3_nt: TGTGCCAGCAGTGCTCTTTATAGCAATCAGCCCCAGCATTTT; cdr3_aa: CASSALYSNQPQHF
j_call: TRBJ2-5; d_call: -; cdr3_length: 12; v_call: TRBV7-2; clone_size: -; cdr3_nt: TGTGCCAGCAGCTTATTTCGAGAGACCCAGTACTTC; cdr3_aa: CASSLFRETQYF
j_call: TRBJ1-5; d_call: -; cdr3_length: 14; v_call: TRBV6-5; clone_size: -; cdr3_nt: TGTGCCAGCAGTTCCCGGGACGGAGATCAGCCCCAGCATTTT; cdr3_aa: CASSSRDGDQPQHF
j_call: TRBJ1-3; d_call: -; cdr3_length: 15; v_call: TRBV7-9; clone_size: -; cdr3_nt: TGTGCCAGCAGCTTGGCAGGCGGCCGAGGAAACACCATATATTTT; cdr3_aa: CASSLAGGRGNTIYF
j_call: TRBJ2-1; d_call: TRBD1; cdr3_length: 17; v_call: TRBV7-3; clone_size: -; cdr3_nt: TGTGCCAGCAGCTCCCTTACCGGGACAGGTGGAGACAATGAGCAGTTCTTC; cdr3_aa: CASSSLTGTGGDNEQFF
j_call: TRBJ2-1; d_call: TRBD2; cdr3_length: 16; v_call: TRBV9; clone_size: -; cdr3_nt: TGTGCCAGCAGCGTATCGGGACTAGCGTCCTACAATGAGCAGTTCTTC; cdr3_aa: CASSVSGLASYNEQFF
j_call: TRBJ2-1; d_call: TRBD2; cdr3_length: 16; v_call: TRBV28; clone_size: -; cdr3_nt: TGTGCCAGCAGTACTAAGCGGGGGGGCTGGTACAATGAGCAGTTCTTC; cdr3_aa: CASSTKRGGWYNEQFF